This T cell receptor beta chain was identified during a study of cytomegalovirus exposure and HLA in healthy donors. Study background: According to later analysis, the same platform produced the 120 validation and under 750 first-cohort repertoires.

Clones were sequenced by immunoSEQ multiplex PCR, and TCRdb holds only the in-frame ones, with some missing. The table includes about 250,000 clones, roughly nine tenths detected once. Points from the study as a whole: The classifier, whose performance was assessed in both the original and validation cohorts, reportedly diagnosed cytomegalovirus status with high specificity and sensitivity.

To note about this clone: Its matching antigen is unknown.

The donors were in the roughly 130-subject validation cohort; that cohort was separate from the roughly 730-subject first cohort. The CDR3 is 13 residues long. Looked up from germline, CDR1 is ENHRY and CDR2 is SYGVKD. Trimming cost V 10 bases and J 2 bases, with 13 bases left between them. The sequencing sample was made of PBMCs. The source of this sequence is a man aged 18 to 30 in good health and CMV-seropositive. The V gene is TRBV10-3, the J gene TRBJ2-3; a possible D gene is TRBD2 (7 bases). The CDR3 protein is CATARGATDTQYF. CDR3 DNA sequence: TGTGCCACAGCACGGGGGGCCACAGATACGCAGTATTTT.